This record concerns one T cell receptor beta chain sequence. The antigen this receptor binds is unknown. Per-base qualities were not stored, and no clone one base away is much larger. Each donor gave one peripheral blood draw, averaging roughly 100 mL, which was collected into heparinised tubes. Naive, central memory, regulatory and stem cell-like memory CD4+ T cells were sorted on a BD FACSAria II using a panel including CD45RO, CCR7, CD25, CD127, CD95 and CD27. Every sorted population had a purity above 95%. PBMCs were isolated immediately by Lymphoprep density gradient centrifugation and stained directly without culture. To minimize batch effects, samples were stained and sorted in pairs, one healthy donor with one patient per experiment. All of the isolated RNA was reverse transcribed with the High Capacity cDNA Reverse Transcription Kit, so expressed TCRB transcripts were sequenced. Deep immunoSEQ sequencing was performed on naive, central memory and regulatory T cell samples, with an average of about 4 million total reads per sample. After sorted cells were lysed in RLT buffer, RNA was extracted with DNase-treated RNeasy Micro or Mini kits, with the choice depending on cell number. Each cell subset was processed separately to prevent cross-contamination, with patient and healthy donor samples processed together. Using the immunoSEQ multiplex PCR, TCRB sequences were amplified from cDNA into 87-bp fragments spanning the CDR3 region. Sequencing of the amplicons was performed on the Illumina HiSeq platform. On the authors' methods: PCR bias was corrected computationally using synthetic template baselines, and reads within Hamming distance 2 were collapsed, with unmergeable singletons discarded. By aligning reads against IMGT, V, D and J genes, CDR3 length, and insertions or deletions at six rearrangement sites were assigned. Within each subset, clonotype counts were normalized to sorted cell number, after which true diversity and Gini coefficients were computed with the tcR R package. The overlap coefficient, calculated on TCRB nucleotide sequences, was used to measure repertoire sharing. TCRdb re-hosts the immuneACCESS table, in-frame sequences only. Its copies lack some clones; in the studies checked, an unresolved V gene accounts for under half of them, and the cause for the rest is not known. V, J and clone size were drawn from that table, and D and trimming were deduced from the DNA. This sample has about 170,000 clones in its table, and 7% to 9% of those were observed once. 0.5% of the sample rests with the top ten.

This sample was included in a study of beta chain features in type 1 diabetes (dated by TCRdb to the late 2010s). The study in broad terms: No differences in mean age, gender distribution, total cell number or subset yield were found between patients and healthy donors. A total of roughly 110 million sorted cells were examined across all samples, and the number of cells per subset was strongly correlated with RNA yield. The study compared the TCRB repertoires of sorted circulating CD4+ T cell subsets in recently diagnosed type 1 diabetes patients with those in matched healthy donors. Naive and central memory subsets were obtained from all 30 or so donors, but regulatory and stem cell-like memory subsets were isolated from only 8 patients and roughly 8 healthy donors.

Taken from the germline V gene, the CDR1 and CDR2 loops are MDHEN and SYDVKM. The CDR3 contains 13 residues, cysteine and phenylalanine counted. The entry retains the CDR3 DNA only, 39 bases that are in frame from base 1. A distance of 8 bases separates the germline ends of V and J, which lose 5 bases and 1 base respectively. Overall study results and their limits: The naive, central memory and regulatory TCRB repertoires appeared to resemble one another more closely among patients than among healthy donors. At VDJ recombination sites, patients with type 1 diabetes made fewer insertions and deleted more nucleotides, a pattern implying thymic rearrangement abnormalities. PCR might favor shorter templates, but patient and control samples were amplified and corrected together, so any skew would affect both groups equally. Because cDNA was sequenced instead of genomic DNA, activated cells with high expression could be over-represented, although the groups did not differ in activation or CD3 levels. Only small numbers of individuals were included in the HLA sub-analyses, which left unresolved whether HLA type had any influence on TCRB rearrangement. Type 1 diabetes patients showed a moderate but significant shortening of TCRB CDR3 length in all four CD4+ subsets.

The source of this sequence is a man aged 18-30 years with type 1 diabetes. Here the chain combines TRBV28 and TRBJ1-1; a tentative D call is TRBD1 (5 bases match). Sequencing was done on a sample of central memory CD4+ T cells from blood. The DNA sequence is TGTGCCAGCAGTCAGACAGCGAACACTGAAGCTTTCTTT. This yields the protein CASSQTANTEAFF.